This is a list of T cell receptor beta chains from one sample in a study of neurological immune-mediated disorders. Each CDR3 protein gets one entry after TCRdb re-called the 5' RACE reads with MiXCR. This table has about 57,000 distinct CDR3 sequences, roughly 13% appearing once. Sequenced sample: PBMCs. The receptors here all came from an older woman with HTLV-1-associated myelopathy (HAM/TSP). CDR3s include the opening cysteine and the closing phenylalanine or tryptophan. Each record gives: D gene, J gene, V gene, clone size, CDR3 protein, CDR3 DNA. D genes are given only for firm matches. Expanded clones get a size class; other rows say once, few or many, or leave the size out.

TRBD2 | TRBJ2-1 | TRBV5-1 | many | CASSTSGTRSNEQFF | TGCGCCAGCAGCACGTCCGGGACTAGGAGCAATGAGCAGTTCTTC
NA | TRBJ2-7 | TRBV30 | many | CAWSVMTYEQYF | TGTGCCTGGAGTGTTATGACCTACGAGCAGTACTTC
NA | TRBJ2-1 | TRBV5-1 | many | CASSLAESYNEQFF | TGCGCCAGCAGCTTGGCAGAGTCCTACAATGAGCAGTTCTTC
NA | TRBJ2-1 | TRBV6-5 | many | CASSYMGEQFF | TGTGCCAGCAGTTACATGGGTGAGCAGTTCTTC
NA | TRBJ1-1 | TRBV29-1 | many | CSTNLRGPLNTEAFF | TGCAGCACGAATCTGCGAGGCCCCCTGAACACTGAAGCTTTCTTT
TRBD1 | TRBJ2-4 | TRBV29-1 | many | CSVTARGQGNIQYF | TGCAGCGTGACGGCCAGGGGGCAGGGGAACATTCAGTACTTC
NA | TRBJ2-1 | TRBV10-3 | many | CAISEFRAEQFF | TGTGCCATCAGTGAATTTAGGGCTGAGCAGTTCTTC
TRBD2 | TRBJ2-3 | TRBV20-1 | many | CSPQLAGLDTQYF | TGCAGCCCCCAGCTAGCGGGATTAGATACGCAGTATTTT
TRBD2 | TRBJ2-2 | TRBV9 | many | CASSVGLAGDSGRSGELFF | TGTGCCAGCAGCGTAGGACTAGCGGGAGATTCAGGGAGGTCCGGGGAGCTGTTTTTT
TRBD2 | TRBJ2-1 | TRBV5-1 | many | CASSLLAGGRNEQFF | TGCGCCAGCAGCTTACTAGCGGGAGGTAGAAATGAGCAGTTCTTC
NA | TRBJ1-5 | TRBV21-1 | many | CASSKVRGQGARQPQHF | TGTGCCAGCAGCAAAGTGAGGGGACAGGGGGCAAGGCAGCCCCAGCATTTT
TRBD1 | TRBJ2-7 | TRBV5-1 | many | CASSLRTGGYEQYF | TGCGCCAGCAGCTTGAGGACAGGGGGCTACGAGCAGTACTTC
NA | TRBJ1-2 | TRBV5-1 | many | CASSLMDSGYTF | TGCGCCAGCAGCTTGATGGACAGTGGCTACACCTTC
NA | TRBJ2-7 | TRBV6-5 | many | CASSSTYEQYF | TGTGCCAGCAGTTCTACCTACGAGCAGTACTTC
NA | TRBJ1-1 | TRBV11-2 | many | CASSSPLTEAFF | TGTGCCAGCAGCTCCCCACTAACTGAAGCTTTCTTT
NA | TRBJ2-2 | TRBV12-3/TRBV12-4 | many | CASTPLVRAGELFF | TGTGCCAGCACCCCGCTAGTGAGGGCCGGGGAGCTGTTTTTT
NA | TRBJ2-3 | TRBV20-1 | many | CSARLVPGTDTQYF | TGCAGTGCTAGATTGGTCCCGGGCACAGATACGCAGTATTTT
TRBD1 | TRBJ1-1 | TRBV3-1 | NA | CASSLRQGTAGTEAFF | TGTGCCAGCAGCCTACGACAGGGTACTGCGGGCACTGAAGCTTTCTTT
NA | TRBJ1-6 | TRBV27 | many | CASSLRDGTYSPLHF | TGTGCCAGCAGTTTGCGAGACGGGACCTATTCACCCCTCCACTTT
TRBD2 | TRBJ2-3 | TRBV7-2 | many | CASRISGRVTDTQYF | TGTGCCAGCAGGATTAGCGGGAGGGTCACAGATACGCAGTATTTT
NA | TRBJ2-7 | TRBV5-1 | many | CASSRTGPNYEQYF | TGCGCCAGCAGTCGAACGGGACCCAACTACGAGCAGTACTTC
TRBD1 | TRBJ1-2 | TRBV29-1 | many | CSVSRGNYGYTF | TGCAGCGTATCCAGGGGGAACTATGGCTACACCTTC
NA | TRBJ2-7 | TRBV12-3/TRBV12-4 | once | CASSSSWQGPHEQYF | TGTGCCAGCAGCTCGTCATGGCAGGGGCCCCACGAGCAGTACTTC
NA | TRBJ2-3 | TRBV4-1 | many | CASSQGSRSSVTDTQYF | TGCGCCAGCAGCCAAGGATCCCGTTCTAGCGTCACAGATACGCAGTATTTT
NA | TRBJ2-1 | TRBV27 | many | CASSLGNPGNEQFF | TGTGCCAGCAGTCTAGGGAACCCGGGGAATGAGCAGTTCTTC
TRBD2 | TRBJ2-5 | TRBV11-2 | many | CASSLTSGRRETQYF | TGTGCCAGCAGCCTGACTAGCGGGAGGCGAGAGACCCAGTACTTC
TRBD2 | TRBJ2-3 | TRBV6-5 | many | CASRTSGRAADTQYF | TGTGCCAGCAGAACTAGCGGGAGGGCCGCAGATACGCAGTATTTT
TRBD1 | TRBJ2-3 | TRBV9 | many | CASSVLATGPDTQYF | TGTGCCAGCAGCGTATTGGCGACAGGGCCAGATACGCAGTATTTT
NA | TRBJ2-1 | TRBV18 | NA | CASSRKETQFF | TGTGCCAGCTCACGAAAGGAGACCCAGTTCTTC
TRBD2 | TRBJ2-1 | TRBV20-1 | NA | CSARTSVRAGGRSYNEQFF | TGCAGTGCTAGGACTAGCGTGAGGGCGGGGGGGAGGTCCTACAATGAGCAGTTCTTC
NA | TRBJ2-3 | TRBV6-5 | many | CASSYDLDHSGSTDTQYF | TGTGCCAGCAGTTACGACTTGGACCATAGCGGCAGCACAGATACGCAGTATTTT
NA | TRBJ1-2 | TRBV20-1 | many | CSARDRRGHGYTF | TGCAGTGCTAGAGATCGTAGGGGACATGGCTACACCTTC
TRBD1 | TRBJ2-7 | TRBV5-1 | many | CASRHTGTGYEQYF | TGCGCCAGCAGGCACACCGGGACAGGCTACGAGCAGTACTTC
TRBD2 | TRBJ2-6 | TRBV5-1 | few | CASSLELAGVAGANVLTF | TGCGCCAGCAGCTTGGAACTAGCGGGAGTTGCTGGGGCCAACGTCCTGACTTTC
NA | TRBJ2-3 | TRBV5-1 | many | CASSAGSSTDTQYF | TGCGCCAGCAGTGCAGGATCTAGCACAGATACGCAGTATTTT
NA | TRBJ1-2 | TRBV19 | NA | CASRRTGYGYTF | TGTGCCAGTAGACGCACGGGCTATGGCTACACCTTC
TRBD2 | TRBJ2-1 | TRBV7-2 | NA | CASSRMIVACGRYNEQFF | TGTGCCAGCAGCAGAATGATCGTGGCTTGCGGGAGGTACAATGAGCAGTTCTTC
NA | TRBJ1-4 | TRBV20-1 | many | CSPLGVEEKLFF | TGCAGTCCCCTTGGGGTGGAGGAAAAACTGTTTTTT
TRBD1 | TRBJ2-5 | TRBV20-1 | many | CSARRGQQETQYF | TGCAGTGCTCGCCGGGGACAGCAAGAGACCCAGTACTTC
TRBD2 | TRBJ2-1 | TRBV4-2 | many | CASSQEGVAGAYEQFF | TGTGCCAGCAGCCAAGAGGGGGTAGCGGGAGCCTATGAGCAGTTCTTC
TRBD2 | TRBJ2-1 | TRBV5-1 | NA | CASSRTGTSSYNEQFF | TGCGCCAGCAGCCGAACCGGGACTAGCTCCTACAATGAGCAGTTCTTC
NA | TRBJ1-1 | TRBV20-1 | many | CSASRPGGNTEAFF | TGCAGTGCATCAAGGCCGGGGGGGAACACTGAAGCTTTCTTT
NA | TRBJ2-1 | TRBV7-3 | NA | CASSLAPYNEQFF | TGTGCCAGCAGCTTAGCCCCGTACAATGAGCAGTTCTTC
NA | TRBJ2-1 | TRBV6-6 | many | CASREQGSNEQFF | TGTGCCAGCAGGGAGCAGGGAAGCAATGAGCAGTTCTTC
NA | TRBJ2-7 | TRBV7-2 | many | CASSLAQGYEQYF | TGTGCCAGCAGCTTGGCTCAGGGCTACGAGCAGTACTTC
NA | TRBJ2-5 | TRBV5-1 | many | CASSLGTRETQYF | TGCGCCAGCAGCTTGGGGACTCGGGAGACCCAGTACTTC
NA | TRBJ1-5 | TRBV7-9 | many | CASSLGSGYDKPQHF | TGTGCCAGCAGCTTAGGTTCTGGGTATGATAAGCCCCAGCATTTT
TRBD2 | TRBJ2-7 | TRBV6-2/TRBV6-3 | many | CASMTSGTSYEQYF | TGTGCCAGCATGACTAGCGGGACTTCCTACGAGCAGTACTTC
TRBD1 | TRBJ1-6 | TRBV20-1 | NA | CSAREMTGDSSYNSPLHF | TGCAGTGCTAGAGAAATGACAGGGGATAGCTCCTATAATTCACCCCTCCACTTT
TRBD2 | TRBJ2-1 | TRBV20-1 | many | CSARPLAGVTYNEQFF | TGCAGTGCCCGACCCCTAGCGGGAGTGACCTACAATGAGCAGTTCTTC